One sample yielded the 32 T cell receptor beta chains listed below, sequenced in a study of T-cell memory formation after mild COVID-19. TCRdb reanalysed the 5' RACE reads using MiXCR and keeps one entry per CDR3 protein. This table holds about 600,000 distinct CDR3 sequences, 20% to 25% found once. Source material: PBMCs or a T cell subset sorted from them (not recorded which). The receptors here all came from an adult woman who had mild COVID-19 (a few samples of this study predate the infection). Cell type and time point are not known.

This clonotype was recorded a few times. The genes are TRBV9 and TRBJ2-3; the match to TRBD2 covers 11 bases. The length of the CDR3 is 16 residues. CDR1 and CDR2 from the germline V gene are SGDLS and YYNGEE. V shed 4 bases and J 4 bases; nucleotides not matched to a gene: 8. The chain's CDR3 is CASSPLAGGTSDTQYF. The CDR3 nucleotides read TGTGCCAGCAGCCCCCTAGCGGGGGGAACGTCAGATACGCAGTATTTT.

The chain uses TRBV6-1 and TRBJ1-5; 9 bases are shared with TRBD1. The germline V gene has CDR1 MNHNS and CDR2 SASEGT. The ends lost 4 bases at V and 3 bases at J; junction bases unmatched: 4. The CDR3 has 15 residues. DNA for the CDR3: TGTGCCAGCAGTGGAAGGACAGGGGACAATCAGCCCCAGCATTTT. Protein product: CASSGRTGDNQPQHF.

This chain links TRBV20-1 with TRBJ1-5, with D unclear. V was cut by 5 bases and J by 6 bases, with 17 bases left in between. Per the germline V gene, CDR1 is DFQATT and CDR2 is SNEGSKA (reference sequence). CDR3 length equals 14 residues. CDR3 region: CSAGSPKGGQPQHF. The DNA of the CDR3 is TGCAGTGCTGGGTCACCCAAAGGAGGTCAGCCCCAGCATTTT.

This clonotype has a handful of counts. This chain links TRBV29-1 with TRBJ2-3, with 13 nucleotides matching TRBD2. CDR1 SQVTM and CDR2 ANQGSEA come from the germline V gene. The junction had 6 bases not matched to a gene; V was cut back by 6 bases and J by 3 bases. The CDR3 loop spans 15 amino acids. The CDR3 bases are TGCAGCGTCCGGACTAGCGGGAGTGGGACAGATACGCAGTATTTT. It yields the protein CSVRTSGSGTDTQYF.

The CDR3 loop is CSVSNWGLWNEQFF. Here the CDR3 DNA reads TGCAGCGTTTCCAATTGGGGGCTTTGGAATGAGCAGTTCTTC. This chain uses TRBV29-1 with TRBJ2-1; possibly TRBD1 for D (6 bases). The CDR3 length is 14 residues. The V end lost 5 bases, the J end lost 7 bases, and 18 bases lay between the germline ends. Germline CDR1 reads SQVTM; CDR2 reads ANQGSEA.

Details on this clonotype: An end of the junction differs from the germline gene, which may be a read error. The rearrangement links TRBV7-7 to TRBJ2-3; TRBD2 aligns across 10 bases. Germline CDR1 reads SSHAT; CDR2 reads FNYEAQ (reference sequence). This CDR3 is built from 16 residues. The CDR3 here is CASSLSSGSPSDTQYF. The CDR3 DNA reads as TGTGCTAGCAGCTTATCTAGCGGGAGTCCCTCAGATACGCAGTATTTT. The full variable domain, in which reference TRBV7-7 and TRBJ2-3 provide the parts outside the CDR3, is GAGVSQSPRYKVTKRGQDVTLRCDPISSHATLYWYQQALGQGPEFLTYFNYEAQPDKSGLPSDRFSAERPEGSISTLTIQRTEQRDSAMYRCASSLSSGSPSDTQYFGPGTRLTVL.

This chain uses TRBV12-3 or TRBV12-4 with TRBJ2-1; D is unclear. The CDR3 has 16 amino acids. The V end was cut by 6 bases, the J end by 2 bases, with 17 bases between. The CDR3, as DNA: TGTGCCAGCAGCCAAGTTTCGTTCGCCACCTACAATGAGCAGTTCTTC. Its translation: CASSQVSFATYNEQFF.

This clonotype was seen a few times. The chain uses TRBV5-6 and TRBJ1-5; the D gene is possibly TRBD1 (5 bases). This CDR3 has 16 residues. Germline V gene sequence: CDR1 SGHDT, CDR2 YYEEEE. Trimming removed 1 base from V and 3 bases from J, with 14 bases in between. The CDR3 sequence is CASSLRQRVYNQPQHF. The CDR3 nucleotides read TGTGCCAGCAGCTTGAGACAGCGGGTATACAATCAGCCCCAGCATTTT.

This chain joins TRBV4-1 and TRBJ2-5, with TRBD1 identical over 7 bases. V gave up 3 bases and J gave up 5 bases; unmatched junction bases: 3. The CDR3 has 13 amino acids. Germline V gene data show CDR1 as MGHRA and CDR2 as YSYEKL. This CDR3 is CASSHPRGETQYF. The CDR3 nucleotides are TGCGCCAGCAGCCACCCCAGGGGGGAGACCCAGTACTTC.

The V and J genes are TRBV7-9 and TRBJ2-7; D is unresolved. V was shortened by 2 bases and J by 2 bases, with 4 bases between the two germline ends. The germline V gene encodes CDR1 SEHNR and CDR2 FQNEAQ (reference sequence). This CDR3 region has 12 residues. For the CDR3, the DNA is TGTGCCAGCAGCTTAATAGCCTACGAGCAGTACTTC. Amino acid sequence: CASSLIAYEQYF.

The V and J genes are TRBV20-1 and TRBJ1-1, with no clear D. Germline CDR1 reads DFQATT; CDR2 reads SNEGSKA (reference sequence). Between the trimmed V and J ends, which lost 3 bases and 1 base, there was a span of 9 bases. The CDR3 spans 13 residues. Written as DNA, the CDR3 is TGCAGTGCTAGGACCGATGCGAACACTGAAGCTTTCTTT. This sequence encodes CSARTDANTEAFF.

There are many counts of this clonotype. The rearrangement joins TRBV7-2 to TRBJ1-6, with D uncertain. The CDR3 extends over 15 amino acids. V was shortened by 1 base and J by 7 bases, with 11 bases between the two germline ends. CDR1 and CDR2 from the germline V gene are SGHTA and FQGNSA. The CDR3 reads CASSLDGEINSPLHF. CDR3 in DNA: TGTGCCAGCAGCTTAGATGGGGAGATCAATTCACCCCTCCACTTT.

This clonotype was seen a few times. The CDR3 DNA follows: TGTGCCACCAGTGAGGGAGGCCGTGAGACCCAGTACTTC. Encoded protein: CATSEGGRETQYF. The rearrangement links TRBV24-1 to TRBJ2-5; tentatively, D is TRBD2 (6 bases). Trimming removed 4 bases from V and 5 bases from J, with 10 bases in between. Germline assignment: CDR1 KGHDR and CDR2 SFDVKD. The CDR3 extends over 13 amino acids.

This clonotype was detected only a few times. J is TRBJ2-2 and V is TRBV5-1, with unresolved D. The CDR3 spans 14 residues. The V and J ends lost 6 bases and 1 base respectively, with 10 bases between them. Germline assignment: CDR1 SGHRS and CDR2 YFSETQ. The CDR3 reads CASNLGKNTGELFF. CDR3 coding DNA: TGCGCCAGCAACCTAGGGAAGAACACCGGGGAGCTGTTTTTT.

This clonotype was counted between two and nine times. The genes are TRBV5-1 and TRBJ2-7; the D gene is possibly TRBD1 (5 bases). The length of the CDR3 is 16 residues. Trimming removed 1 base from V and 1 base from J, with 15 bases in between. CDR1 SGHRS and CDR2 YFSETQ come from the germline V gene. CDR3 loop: CASSLSGAGVSYEQYF. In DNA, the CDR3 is TGCGCCAGCAGCTTGAGTGGGGCAGGAGTTTCCTACGAGCAGTACTTC.

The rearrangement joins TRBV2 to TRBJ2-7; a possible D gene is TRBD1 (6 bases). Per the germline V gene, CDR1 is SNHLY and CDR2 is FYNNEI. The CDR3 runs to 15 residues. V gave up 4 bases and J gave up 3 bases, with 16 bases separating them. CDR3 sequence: CASSVVGAGSYEQYF. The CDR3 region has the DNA TGTGCCAGCAGTGTTGTGGGGGCTGGGAGCTACGAGCAGTACTTC.

The CDR3 DNA reads as TGTGCCAGCAGCTTGCGAAGACACCGCAATCAGCCCCAGCATTTT. Amino acid sequence: CASSLRRHRNQPQHF. The V call is TRBV5-6, the J call TRBJ1-5; D unclear. In germline, CDR1 is SGHDT, CDR2 YYEEEE. Trimming cost V 1 base and J 2 bases, with 10 bases left between them. This CDR3 contains 15 residues.

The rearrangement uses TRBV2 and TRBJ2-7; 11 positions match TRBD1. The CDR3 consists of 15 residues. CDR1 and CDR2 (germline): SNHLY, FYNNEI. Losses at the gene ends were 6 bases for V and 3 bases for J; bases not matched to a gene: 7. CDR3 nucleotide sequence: TGTGCCAGCAGCAGGGACAGGGGGGACCACTACGAGCAGTACTTC. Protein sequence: CASSRDRGDHYEQYF.

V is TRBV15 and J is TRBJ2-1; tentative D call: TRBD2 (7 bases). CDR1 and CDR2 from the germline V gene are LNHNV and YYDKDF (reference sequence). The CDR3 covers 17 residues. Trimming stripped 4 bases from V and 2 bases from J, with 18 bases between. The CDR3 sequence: CATSTVGGQEPYNEQFF. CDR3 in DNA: TGTGCCACCAGCACTGTGGGGGGGCAGGAGCCCTACAATGAGCAGTTCTTC.

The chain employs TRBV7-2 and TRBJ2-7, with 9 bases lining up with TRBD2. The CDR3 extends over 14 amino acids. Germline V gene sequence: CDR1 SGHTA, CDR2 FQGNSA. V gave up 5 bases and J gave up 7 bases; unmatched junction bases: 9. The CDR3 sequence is CASSAAGGVREQYF. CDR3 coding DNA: TGTGCCAGCAGCGCCGCGGGAGGGGTGCGGGAGCAGTACTTC.

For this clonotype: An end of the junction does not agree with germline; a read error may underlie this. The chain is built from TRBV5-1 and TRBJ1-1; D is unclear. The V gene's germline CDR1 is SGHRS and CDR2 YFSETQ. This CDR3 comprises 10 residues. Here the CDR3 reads CARIPFLWVF. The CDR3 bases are TGCGCCAGGATCCCCTTTCTCTGGGTATTT.

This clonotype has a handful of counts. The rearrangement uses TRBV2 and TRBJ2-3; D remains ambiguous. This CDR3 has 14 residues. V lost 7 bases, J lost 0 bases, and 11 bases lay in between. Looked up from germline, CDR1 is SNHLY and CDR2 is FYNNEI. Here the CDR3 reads CASTNQASTDTQYF. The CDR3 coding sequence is TGTGCCAGCACAAATCAAGCAAGCACAGATACGCAGTATTTT.

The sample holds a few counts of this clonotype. CDR3 residues: CASSLVGLAVNNEQFF. The CDR3 DNA follows: TGTGCCAGCAGCTTAGTCGGACTAGCGGTCAACAATGAGCAGTTCTTC. V gene TRBV7-2 combines with J gene TRBJ2-1; 10 nucleotides line up with TRBD2. V lost 1 base, J lost 5 bases, and 5 bases stayed unmatched. The CDR3 has 16 residues. Germline V gene lookup returns CDR1 SGHTA and CDR2 FQGNSA.

The CDR3 spells CASSVGPGGGYEQYF. CDR3 sequence (DNA): TGTGCCAGCAGCGTAGGGCCAGGGGGGGGCTACGAGCAGTACTTC. This rearrangement joins TRBV9 to TRBJ2-7; D may correspond to TRBD1 or TRBD2 (7 bases each). This CDR3 is built from 15 residues. The germline CDR1 and CDR2 sequences are SGDLS and YYNGEE. Between the trimmed V and J ends, which lost 0 bases and 3 bases, there was a span of 13 bases.

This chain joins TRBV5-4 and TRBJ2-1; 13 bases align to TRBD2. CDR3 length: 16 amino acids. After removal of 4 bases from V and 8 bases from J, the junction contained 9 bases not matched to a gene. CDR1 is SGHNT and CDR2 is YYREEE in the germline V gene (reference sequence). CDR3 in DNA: TGTGCCAGCAGCCCAACCGGGACTAGCGGGATCGATGAGCAGTTCTTC. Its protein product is CASSPTGTSGIDEQFF.

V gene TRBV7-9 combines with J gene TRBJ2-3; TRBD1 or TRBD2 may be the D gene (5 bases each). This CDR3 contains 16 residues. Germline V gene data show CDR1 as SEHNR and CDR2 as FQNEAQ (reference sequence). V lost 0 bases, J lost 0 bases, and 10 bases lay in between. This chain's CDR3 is CASSLASWGSTDTQYF. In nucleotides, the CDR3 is TGTGCCAGCAGCTTAGCCTCTTGGGGGAGCACAGATACGCAGTATTTT.

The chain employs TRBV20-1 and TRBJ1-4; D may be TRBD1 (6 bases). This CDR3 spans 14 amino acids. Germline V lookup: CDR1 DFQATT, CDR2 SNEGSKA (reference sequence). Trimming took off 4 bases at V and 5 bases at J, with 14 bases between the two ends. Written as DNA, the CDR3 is TGCAGTGCTACTGGGGGCGGAGGGAATGAAAAACTGTTTTTT. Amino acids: CSATGGGGNEKLFF.

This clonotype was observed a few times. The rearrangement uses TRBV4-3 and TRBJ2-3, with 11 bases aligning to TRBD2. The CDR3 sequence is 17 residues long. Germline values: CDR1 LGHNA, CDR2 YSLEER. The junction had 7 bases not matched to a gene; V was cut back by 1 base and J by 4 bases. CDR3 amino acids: CASSQVPTSGSADTQYF. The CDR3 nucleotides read TGCGCCAGCAGCCAAGTCCCCACTAGCGGGAGTGCAGATACGCAGTATTTT.

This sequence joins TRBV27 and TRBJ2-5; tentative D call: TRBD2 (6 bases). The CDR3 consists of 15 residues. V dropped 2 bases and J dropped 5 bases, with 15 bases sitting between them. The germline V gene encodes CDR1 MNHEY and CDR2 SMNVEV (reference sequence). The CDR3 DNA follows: TGTGCCAGCAGTTTAGACGGGAGTCAGAGGGAGACCCAGTACTTC. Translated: CASSLDGSQRETQYF.

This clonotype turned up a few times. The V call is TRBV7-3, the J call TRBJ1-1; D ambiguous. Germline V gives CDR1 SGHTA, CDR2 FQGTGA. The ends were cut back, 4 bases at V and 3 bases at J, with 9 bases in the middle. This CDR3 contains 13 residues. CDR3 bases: TGTGCCAGCAGCTCGTCGTTGGACACTGAAGCTTTCTTT. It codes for CASSSSLDTEAFF.

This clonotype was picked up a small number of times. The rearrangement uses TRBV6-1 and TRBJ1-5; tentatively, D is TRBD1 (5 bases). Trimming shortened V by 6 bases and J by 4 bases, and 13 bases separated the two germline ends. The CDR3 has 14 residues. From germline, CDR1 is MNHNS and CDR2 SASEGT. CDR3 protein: CASRRDLGNQPQHF. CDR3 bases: TGTGCCAGCAGGAGGGACTTGGGGAATCAGCCCCAGCATTTT.

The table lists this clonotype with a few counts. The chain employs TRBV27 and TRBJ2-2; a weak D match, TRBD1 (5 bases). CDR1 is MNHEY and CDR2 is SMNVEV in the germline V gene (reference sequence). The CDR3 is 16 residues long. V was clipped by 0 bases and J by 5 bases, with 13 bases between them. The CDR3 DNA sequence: TGTGCCAGCAGTTTATCTCCCAGGGCTGGGACCGGGGAGCTGTTTTTT. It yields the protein CASSLSPRAGTGELFF.